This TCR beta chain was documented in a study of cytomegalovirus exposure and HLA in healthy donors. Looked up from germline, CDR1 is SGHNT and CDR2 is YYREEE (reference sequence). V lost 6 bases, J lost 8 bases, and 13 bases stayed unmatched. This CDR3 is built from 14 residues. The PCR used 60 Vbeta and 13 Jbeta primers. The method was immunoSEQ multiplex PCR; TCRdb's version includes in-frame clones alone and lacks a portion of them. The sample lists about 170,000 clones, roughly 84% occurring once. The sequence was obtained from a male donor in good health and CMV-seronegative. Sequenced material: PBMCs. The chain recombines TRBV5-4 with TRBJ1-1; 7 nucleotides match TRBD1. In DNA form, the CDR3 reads TGTGCCAGCAACCCCCCCGACAGGGACCGGGAAGCTTTCTTT. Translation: CASNPPDRDREAFF.